What follows are 19 T cell receptor beta chains derived from one specimen sequenced in a study of early T cells in non-severe SARS-CoV-2 infection. MiXCR, run by TCRdb on the 5' RACE reads, gives a single entry per CDR3 protein. The profile shows around 47,000 distinct CDR3 sequences, under 14% of them singletons. The sequenced sample was whole blood. The source is an adult who was a healthcare worker with PCR-confirmed SARS-CoV-2 infection or an uninfected control (not recorded which).

This clonotype has at least ten counts. This sequence joins TRBV9 and TRBJ1-3; D call uncertain. The CDR3 has 16 residues. V gave up 4 bases and J gave up 0 bases, with 14 bases separating them. Germline V gene data show CDR1 as SGDLS and CDR2 as YYNGEE. The chain's CDR3 is CASSPPGRSSGNTIYF. For the CDR3, the DNA is TGTGCCAGCAGCCCGCCCGGTAGGAGCTCTGGAAACACCATATATTTT.

This clonotype was found many times. The rearrangement links TRBV29-1 to TRBJ1-1; tentatively, D is TRBD1 (6 bases). Germline V lookup: CDR1 SQVTM, CDR2 ANQGSEA. The germline V and J ends were trimmed by 7 bases and 5 bases, with 20 bases remaining between them. This CDR3 contains 14 residues. The CDR3 loop reads CSGLLEGGRTEAFF. DNA of the CDR3: TGCAGCGGATTACTAGAAGGGGGTAGGACTGAAGCTTTCTTT.

The chain is built from TRBV20-1 and TRBJ1-1; a possible D gene is TRBD1 (5 bases). Trimming stripped 1 base from V and 0 bases from J, with 9 bases between. The CDR3 totals 14 residues. The germline V gene has CDR1 DFQATT and CDR2 SNEGSKA (reference sequence). The CDR3 loop is CSARGDSMNTEAFF. For the CDR3, the DNA is TGCAGTGCTAGAGGGGACTCTATGAACACTGAAGCTTTCTTT.

This clonotype has more than one count but fewer than ten. The chain recombines TRBV6-2 or TRBV6-3 with TRBJ2-7; TRBD2 matches 7 bases. Germline V gene data show CDR1 as MNHEY and CDR2 as SVGEGT. Trimming took 6 bases from V and 1 from J; bases not matched to a gene: 0. CDR3 length: 12 residues. The CDR3 is CASRAGSYEQYF. CDR3 bases: TGTGCCAGCAGAGCGGGATCCTACGAGCAGTACTTC.

This clonotype appeared a single time. The CDR3 protein is CASSARGTRHTDSNQPQHF. DNA of the CDR3: TGTGCCAGCAGTGCTAGGGGGACAAGACATACAGATAGCAATCAGCCCCAGCATTTT. The genes are TRBV12-3 or TRBV12-4 and TRBJ1-5; TRBD1 is a possible D gene (6 bases). The CDR3 spans 19 residues. V was trimmed by 5 bases and J by 0 bases, leaving 23 bases between them.

This chain uses TRBV6-2 or TRBV6-3 with TRBJ2-1, with 9 nucleotides matching TRBD1. Germline assignment: CDR1 MNHEY and CDR2 SVGEGT. This CDR3 is 15 amino acids long. The V segment lost 6 bases and the J segment 7 bases; nucleotides outside the gene matches: 10. The DNA of the CDR3 is TGTGCCAGCAGCGGTTTGGGACAGGGTAAAAATGAGCAGTTCTTC. It specifies CASSGLGQGKNEQFF.

By share, this clonotype counts as large. CDR3 in DNA: TGTGCCAGCAGTTTTGGCCGGGAGGGCCAAGGGGAGACCCAGTACTTC. It yields the protein CASSFGREGQGETQYF. V and J are TRBV12-3 or TRBV12-4 and TRBJ2-5; 8 bases are a match to TRBD2. The CDR3 spans 16 residues. With V trimmed by 3 bases and J by 5 bases, 11 bases remained unmatched.

This clonotype was observed many times. The gene calls are TRBV28 and TRBJ1-2; tentatively, D is TRBD1 (5 bases). V gave up 4 bases and J gave up 8 bases, with 11 bases separating them. CDR3 length: 12 amino acids. Looked up from germline, CDR1 is MDHEN and CDR2 is SYDVKM. The CDR3 reads CASSSPDRGYTF. The CDR3 bases are TGTGCCAGCAGTTCCCCCGACAGAGGCTACACCTTC.

On this clonotype: A much larger clone differs from this one at a single base, so this may be a read error. This sequence joins TRBV29-1 and TRBJ2-1, with D tentatively TRBD1 (6 bases). The CDR3 length is 14 residues. Germline values: CDR1 SQVTM, CDR2 ANQGSEA. CDR3 sequence: CSAKIVQGANEQSF. The CDR3 DNA follows: TGCAGCGCCAAAATCGTACAGGGTGCAAATGAGCAGTCCTTC.

The chain carries TRBV28 and TRBJ2-7; 7 bases line up with TRBD1. The J segment lost 5 bases and the V segment lost 6 bases, leaving 4 bases of the junction unmatched. This CDR3 comprises 12 residues. Germline lookup yields CDR1 MDHEN and CDR2 SYDVKM. The CDR3 spells CASRGTADEQYF. CDR3 DNA: TGTGCCAGCAGAGGGACAGCCGACGAGCAGTACTTC.

The V and J genes are TRBV29-1 and TRBJ2-7, with 8 bases that match TRBD1. The CDR3 runs to 15 residues. The germline V gene has CDR1 SQVTM and CDR2 ANQGSEA. With 1 base clipped from V and 2 bases from J, the junction kept 7 bases outside the gene matches. This CDR3 reads CSVEVGQGATYEQYF. In nucleotides, the CDR3 is TGCAGCGTTGAAGTCGGGCAGGGGGCTACCTACGAGCAGTACTTC.

This clonotype appeared many times. The chain employs TRBV10-3 and TRBJ2-7; TRBD1 might be the D (6 bases). Trimming shortened V by 8 bases and J by 4 bases, and 12 bases separated the two germline ends. The CDR3 totals 12 residues. Germline V gives CDR1 ENHRY, CDR2 SYGVKD. CDR3 in DNA: TGTGCCATCGGAACGGACAGTTACGAGCAGTACTTC. It translates to CAIGTDSYEQYF.

This clonotype came up a few times. The chain carries TRBV29-1 and TRBJ2-7, with TRBD1 identical over 7 bases. Trimming removed 7 bases from V and 4 bases from J; junction bases left unmatched: 10. The CDR3 length is 13 residues. From germline, CDR1 is SQVTM and CDR2 ANQGSEA. This CDR3 reads CSARDSIAYEQYF. CDR3 bases: TGCAGCGCCCGGGACAGCATTGCTTACGAGCAGTACTTC.

In its sample, this clonotype was seen many times. A read error may account for a junction end that differs from germline. The CDR3 region has the DNA TGTGCCAGTAGTAGGGGGAACGCCGGGGAGCTGTTTTTT. Its protein product is CASSRGNAGELFF. V and J are TRBV19 and TRBJ2-2; either TRBD1 or TRBD2 may fit D (5 bases each). Germline loops: CDR1 LNHDA, CDR2 SQIVND (reference sequence). The CDR3 runs 13 residues.

This clonotype has at least ten counts. The V call is TRBV12-3 or TRBV12-4, the J call TRBJ2-5; D may be TRBD1 (6 bases). The ends were cut back, 5 bases at V and 3 bases at J, with 13 bases in the middle. The CDR3 length is 14 residues. CDR3 DNA: TGTGCCAGCAGTCCCGACAGGAGAAAAGAGACCCAGTACTTC. Protein: CASSPDRRKETQYF.

This clonotype occurred many times. The CDR3 is CASSQGGRALWGTQYF. The CDR3 nucleotides read TGTGCCAGCAGCCAAGGCGGGAGGGCCTTGTGGGGTACGCAGTATTTT. The V and J genes are TRBV14 and TRBJ2-3; TRBD2 agrees at 9 bases. Germline CDR1 reads SGHDN; CDR2 reads FVKESK. CDR3 length: 16 residues. V lost 1 base and J lost 8; bases outside the gene matches: 10.

The chain recombines TRBV10-2 with TRBJ2-5, with D possibly called TRBD1 or TRBD2 (5 bases each). The V gene's germline CDR1 is WSHSY and CDR2 SAAADI. Between the trimmed V and J ends, which lost 4 bases and 3 bases, there was a span of 12 bases. This CDR3 is built from 14 residues. Here the CDR3 DNA reads TGCGCCAGCAGTGTGGCAGGGACGGAAGAGACCCAGTACTTC. Residues: CASSVAGTEETQYF.

J is TRBJ2-2 and V is TRBV6-2 or TRBV6-3, with 9 nucleotides matching TRBD2. V gave up 8 bases and J gave up 4 bases; unmatched junction bases: 8. Germline CDR1 is MNHEY and CDR2 is SVGEGT. The CDR3 totals 15 residues. The CDR3 sequence is CASRRLAGLTGELFF. DNA of the CDR3: TGTGCCAGCCGGAGGCTAGCGGGACTCACCGGGGAGCTGTTTTTT.

This clonotype was found a few times. The V call is TRBV29-1, the J call TRBJ1-1; D perhaps matches TRBD1 (6 bases). V lost 6 bases and J 4 bases, leaving 18 bases between the germline ends. The CDR3 is 14 residues long. Germline V gives CDR1 SQVTM, CDR2 ANQGSEA. The CDR3: CSVYGGGDGTEAFF. CDR3 coding DNA: TGCAGCGTGTACGGAGGGGGGGACGGCACTGAAGCTTTCTTT.